The 9 T cell receptor beta chains below all came from one sample that was sequenced in a study of blood T cells in healthy people across ages. Next came a second PCR, run for about 7 to 12 cycles, which used a sample-barcoded 5' primer along with a J-beta primer mix. TCRdb passed the 5' RACE reads through MiXCR, listing each CDR3 protein once. The sample records 750,000 to 1,000,000 distinct CDR3 sequences, roughly 29% being singletons. These records were also assigned to another study, of T cells of mothers and their children.

The material sequenced was blood. The source is a middle-aged woman in good health.

This clonotype was observed a handful of times. The chain uses TRBV28 and TRBJ1-5; D is unclear. This CDR3 has 14 residues. CDR1 is MDHEN and CDR2 is SYDVKM in the germline V gene. Trimming removed 5 bases from V and 2 bases from J, with 10 bases in between. DNA for the CDR3: TGTGCCAGCAGTCGCCCCGCTGGCAATCAGCCCCAGCATTTT. Amino acids: CASSRPAGNQPQHF. The full variable domain, its missing parts supplied by reference TRBV28 and TRBJ1-5, is DVKVTQSSRYLVKRTGEKVFLECVQDMDHENMFWYRQDPGLGLRLIYFSYDVKMKEKGDIPEGYSVSREKKERFSLILESASTNQTSMYLCASSRPAGNQPQHFGDGTRLSIL.

This chain links TRBV5-8 with TRBJ1-5; a weak D match, TRBD1 (6 bases). The J call is in doubt because the DNA end fits TRBJ2-3 better. Germline CDR1 reads SGHTS; CDR2 reads YDEGEE. The CDR3 is made up of 14 amino acids. This CDR3 is CASSLVQGVQPQYF. CDR3 in DNA: TGTGCCAGCAGCTTGGTACAGGGAGTCCAGCCCCAGTATTTT.

This clonotype appeared a few times. The chain has TRBV5-1 and TRBJ1-1; no definite D call. Germline V gives CDR1 SGHRS, CDR2 YFSETQ. V was trimmed by 0 bases and J by 0 bases, leaving 6 bases between them. The CDR3 extends over 14 amino acids. This CDR3 reads CASSLATMNTEAFF. For the CDR3, the DNA is TGCGCCAGCAGCTTGGCAACAATGAACACTGAAGCTTTCTTT.

V gene TRBV12-3 or TRBV12-4 combines with J gene TRBJ2-7; 9 positions agree with TRBD1. The CDR3 length is 19 residues. The J segment lost 0 bases and the V segment lost 5 bases, leaving 17 bases of the junction unmatched. In nucleotides, the CDR3 is TGTGCCAGCAGTCCCCGCGCGGGACAGGGACCAACGAGCTCCTACGAGCAGTACTTC. The encoded protein is CASSPRAGQGPTSSYEQYF.

The chain joins TRBV29-1 to TRBJ1-1, with a possible D match to TRBD1 (5 bases). The CDR3 has 12 residues. With 7 bases removed from V and 4 bases from J, the gap between germline ends came to 13 bases. CDR1 is SQVTM, CDR2 ANQGSEA, per germline. The CDR3 coding sequence is TGCAGCGCGGGGGGTCTGGGCACTGAAGCTTTCTTT. Protein product: CSAGGLGTEAFF. The full variable domain, with the rest looked up from reference TRBV29-1 and TRBJ1-1, is SAVISQKPSRDICQRGTSLTIQCQVDSQVTMMFWYRQQPGQSLTLIATANQGSEATYESGFVIDKFPISRPNLTFSTLTVSNMSPEDSSIYLCSAGGLGTEAFFGQGTRLTVV.

This chain connects TRBV20-1 to TRBJ2-3; 12 bases fit TRBD2. Unmatched junction bases numbered 10, after V lost 3 bases and J lost 6 bases. Per germline, CDR1 DFQATT and CDR2 SNEGSKA (reference sequence). The CDR3 loop spans 16 amino acids. The CDR3: CSARLGTSGLGDTQYF. The CDR3 coding sequence is TGCAGTGCTAGGCTCGGGACTAGCGGGCTCGGGGATACGCAGTATTTT.

This clonotype was seen at least ten times. Germline is not matched at one junction end, which may reflect a read error. This chain links TRBV7-2 with TRBJ2-5, with TRBD1 as a possible D gene (6 bases). The CDR3 contains 13 residues. CDR1 is SGHTA and CDR2 is FQGNSA in the germline V gene. The CDR3 loop is CASSRTGQETQYF. The CDR3 coding sequence is TGCGCCAGCAGCCGAACAGGGCAAGAGACCCAGTACTTC.

The chain recombines TRBV28 with TRBJ2-3; D gene uncertain. Trimming took off 4 bases at V and 3 bases at J, with 14 bases between the two ends. From germline, CDR1 is MDHEN and CDR2 SYDVKM. The length of the CDR3 is 15 residues. For the CDR3, the DNA is TGTGCCAGCAGTTCTCTTTTTCGTGGTACAGATACGCAGTATTTT. It encodes CASSSLFRGTDTQYF.

The table lists this clonotype with many counts. The chain couples TRBV20-1 to TRBJ2-5; 10 bases align to TRBD2. The germline CDR1 and CDR2 sequences are DFQATT and SNEGSKA (reference sequence). After removal of 3 bases from V and 4 bases from J, the junction contained 8 bases not matched to a gene. CDR3 size: 15 residues. In nucleotides, the CDR3 is TGCAGTGCTAGTTCCGGGACTAGCGATTTAGAGACCCAGTACTTC. Translating gives CSASSGTSDLETQYF.